This T cell receptor (beta chain) emerged from a study of beta chain features in type 1 diabetes. Study-level results: Possibly, sequencing cDNA over-represented cells that had high TCR expression levels. Shorter templates may be favored by PCR, equally so in patients and controls.

With regard to this clone: Antigen unknown.

The V gene end was trimmed by 4 bases and the J gene end by 1 base; junction bases not matched to a gene: 3. The CDR3 spans 15 residues. The V gene's germline CDR1 is SQVTM and CDR2 ANQGSEA. Sorted CD4+ subsets: naive, central memory, regulatory, stem cell-like memory (CD45RO/CCR7/CD25/CD127/CD95/CD27 panel). As every portion of the isolated RNA was reverse transcribed, the sequencing read expressed TCRB transcripts. Generated by immunoSEQ multiplex PCR, the TCRdb table keeps only in-frame clones and is missing some. This table holds under 900,000 clones, roughly 16% found once. The sample was naive CD4+ T cells from blood. The source is a woman in her late teens or twenties in good health. The rearrangement uses TRBV29-1 and TRBJ2-7; 14 nucleotides line up with TRBD2. CDR3 nucleotides: TGCAGCGTTGGACTAGCGGGAGGGCCTTCCTACGAGCAGTACTTC. Its protein is CSVGLAGGPSYEQYF.